These 6 T cell receptor beta chains originate from one sample sequenced in a study of CD8+ T cells in alopecia areata. cDNA prepared by RNA extraction and subsequent reverse transcription served as the template for sequencing. Generated by immunoSEQ multiplex PCR, the TCRdb table keeps only in-frame clones and is missing some. The table records some 82,000 clones, 51% of them present only once. The sample taken for sequencing was NKG2D-high CD8+ T cells sorted from blood. Receptor source: a human donor with alopecia areata.

The J gene is TRBJ2-6, the V gene TRBV29-1; D unclear. This CDR3 comprises 15 residues. Trimming left V 4 bases short and J 4 bases short, with 14 bases between. Per germline, CDR1 SQVTM and CDR2 ANQGSEA. In nucleotides, the CDR3 is TGCAGCGTTGTGGGATTTGTGCGGGGGGCCAACGTCCTGACTTTC. Protein: CSVVGFVRGANVLTF.

This clone was recorded a few times. CDR3 in DNA: TGTGCCAGCAGCCCAAGCGGGGGATACAATGAGCAGTTCTTC. This codes for CASSPSGGYNEQFF. The gene calls are TRBV7-9 and TRBJ2-1; 8 nucleotides line up with TRBD2. The ends lost 5 bases at V and 4 bases at J; junction bases unmatched: 4. The CDR3 is 14 residues long. Germline loops: CDR1 SEHNR, CDR2 FQNEAQ (reference sequence).

This clone showed up just a few times. The chain couples TRBV29-1 to TRBJ1-5; D is possibly TRBD1 (5 bases). Trimming stripped 3 bases from V and 6 bases from J, with 12 bases between. Germline assignment: CDR1 SQVTM and CDR2 ANQGSEA. This CDR3 comprises 13 residues. The CDR3 protein is CSVEEGVGQPQHF. The CDR3 DNA follows: TGCAGCGTTGAGGAAGGGGTGGGTCAGCCCCAGCATTTT.

The V and J genes are TRBV13 and TRBJ2-5; tentatively, D is TRBD1 or TRBD2 (5 bases each). The CDR3 has 15 amino acids. The germline V gene encodes CDR1 PRHDT and CDR2 FYEKMQ (reference sequence). V was clipped by 5 bases and J by 3 bases, with 16 bases between them. The CDR3 loop is CASSGSGQGEETQYF. CDR3 DNA: TGTGCCAGCAGCGGGTCGGGCCAGGGAGAAGAGACCCAGTACTTC.

This clone was observed a handful of times. The gene calls are TRBV28 and TRBJ1-4; D possibly corresponds to TRBD1 (5 bases). CDR1 and CDR2 from the germline V gene are MDHEN and SYDVKM. Trimming left V 4 bases short and J 4 bases short, with 19 bases between. CDR3 length equals 17 residues. CDR3 in DNA: TGTGCCAGCAGTTGGAGCCGGGACCGGGCCAATAATGAAAAACTGTTTTTT. The encoded protein is CASSWSRDRANNEKLFF.

The chain links TRBV4-1 to TRBJ2-7; maybe TRBD2 (5 bases). There are 14 residues in the CDR3. CDR1 MGHRA and CDR2 YSYEKL come from the germline V gene. V lost 1 base, J lost 3 bases, and 10 bases lay in between. The CDR3 nucleotides are TGCGCCAGCAGCCAAGGGCGGGTGGGCTACGAGCAGTACTTC. As protein: CASSQGRVGYEQYF.